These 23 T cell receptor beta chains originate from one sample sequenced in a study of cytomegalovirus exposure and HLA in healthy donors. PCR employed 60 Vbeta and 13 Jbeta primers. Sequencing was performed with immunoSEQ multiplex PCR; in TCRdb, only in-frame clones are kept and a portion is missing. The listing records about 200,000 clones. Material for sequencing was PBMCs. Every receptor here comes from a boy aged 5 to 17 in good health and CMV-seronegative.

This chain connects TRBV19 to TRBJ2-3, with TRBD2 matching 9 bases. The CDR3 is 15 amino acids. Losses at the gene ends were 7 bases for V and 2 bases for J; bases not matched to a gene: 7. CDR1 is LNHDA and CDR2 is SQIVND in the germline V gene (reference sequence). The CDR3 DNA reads TGTGCCAGTACCCCTAGCGGGGAAATCACAGATACGCAGTATTTT. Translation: CASTPSGEITDTQYF.

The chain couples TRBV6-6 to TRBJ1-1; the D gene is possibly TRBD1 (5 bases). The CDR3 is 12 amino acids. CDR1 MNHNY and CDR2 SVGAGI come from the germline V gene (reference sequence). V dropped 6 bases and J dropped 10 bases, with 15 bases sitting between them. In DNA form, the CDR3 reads TGTGCCAGCAGCCTGGGACTGGGCTTAGCTTTCTTT. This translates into CASSLGLGLAFF.

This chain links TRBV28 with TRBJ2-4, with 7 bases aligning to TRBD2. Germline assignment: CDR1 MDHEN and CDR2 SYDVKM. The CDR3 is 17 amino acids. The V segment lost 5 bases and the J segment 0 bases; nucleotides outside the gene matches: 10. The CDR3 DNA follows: TGTGCCAGCAGTCTAGGGAGGGTGAGAATAGCCAAAAACATTCAGTACTTC. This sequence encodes CASSLGRVRIAKNIQYF.

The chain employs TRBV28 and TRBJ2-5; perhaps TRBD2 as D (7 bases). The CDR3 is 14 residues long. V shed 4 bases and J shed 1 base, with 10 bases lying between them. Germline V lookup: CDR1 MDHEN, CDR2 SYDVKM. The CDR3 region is CASSSRGAQETQYF. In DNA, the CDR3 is TGTGCCAGCAGTTCACGGGGGGCCCAAGAGACCCAGTACTTC.

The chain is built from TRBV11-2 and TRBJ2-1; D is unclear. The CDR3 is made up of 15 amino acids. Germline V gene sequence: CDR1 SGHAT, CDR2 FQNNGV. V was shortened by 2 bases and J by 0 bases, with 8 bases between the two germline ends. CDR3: CASSLSGSSYNEQFF. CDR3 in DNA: TGTGCCAGCAGCTTATCGGGTTCCTCCTACAATGAGCAGTTCTTC.

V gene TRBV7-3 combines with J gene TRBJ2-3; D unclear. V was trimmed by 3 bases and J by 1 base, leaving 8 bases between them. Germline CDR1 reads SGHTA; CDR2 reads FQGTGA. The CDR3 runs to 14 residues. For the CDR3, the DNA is TGTGCCAGCAGCTTTCAGTTCGGCACAGATACGCAGTATTTT. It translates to CASSFQFGTDTQYF.

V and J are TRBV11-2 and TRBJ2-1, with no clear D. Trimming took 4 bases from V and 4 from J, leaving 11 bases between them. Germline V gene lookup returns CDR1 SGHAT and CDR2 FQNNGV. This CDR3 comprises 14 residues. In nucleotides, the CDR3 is TGTGCCAGCAGCTCCCCAACAGTATACAATGAGCAGTTCTTC. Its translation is CASSSPTVYNEQFF.

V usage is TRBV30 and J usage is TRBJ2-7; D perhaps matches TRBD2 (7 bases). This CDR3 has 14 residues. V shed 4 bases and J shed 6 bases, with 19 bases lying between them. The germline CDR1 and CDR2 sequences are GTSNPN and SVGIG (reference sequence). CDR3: CAWTGGLVTGEQYF. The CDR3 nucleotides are TGTGCCTGGACGGGGGGCTTGGTCACGGGCGAGCAGTACTTC.

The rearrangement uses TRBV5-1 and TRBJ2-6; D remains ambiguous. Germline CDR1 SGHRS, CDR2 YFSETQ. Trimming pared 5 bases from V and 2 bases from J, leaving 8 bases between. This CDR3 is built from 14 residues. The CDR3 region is CASRRTAGANVLTF. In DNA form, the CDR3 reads TGCGCCAGCAGGAGAACTGCTGGGGCCAACGTCCTGACTTTC.

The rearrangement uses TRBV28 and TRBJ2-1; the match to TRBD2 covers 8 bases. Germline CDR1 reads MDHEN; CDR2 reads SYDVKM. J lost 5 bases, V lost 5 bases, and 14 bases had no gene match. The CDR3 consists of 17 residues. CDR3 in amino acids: CASSLSLGRGGNNEQFF. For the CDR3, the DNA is TGTGCCAGCAGTCTCTCCCTAGGTCGGGGGGGAAACAATGAGCAGTTCTTC.

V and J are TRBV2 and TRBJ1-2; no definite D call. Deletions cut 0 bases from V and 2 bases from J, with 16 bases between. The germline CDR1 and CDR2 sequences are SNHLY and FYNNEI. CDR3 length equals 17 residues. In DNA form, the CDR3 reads TGTGCCAGCAGTGAAGCGCCTTGGGCCCAGGAAAACTATGGCTACACCTTC. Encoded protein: CASSEAPWAQENYGYTF.

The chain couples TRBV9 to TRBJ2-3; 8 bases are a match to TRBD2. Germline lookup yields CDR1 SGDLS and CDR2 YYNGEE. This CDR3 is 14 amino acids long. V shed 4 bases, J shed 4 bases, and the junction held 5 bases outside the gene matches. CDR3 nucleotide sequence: TGTGCCAGCAGCCTTCGACTAGCGTCAGATACGCAGTATTTT. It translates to CASSLRLASDTQYF.

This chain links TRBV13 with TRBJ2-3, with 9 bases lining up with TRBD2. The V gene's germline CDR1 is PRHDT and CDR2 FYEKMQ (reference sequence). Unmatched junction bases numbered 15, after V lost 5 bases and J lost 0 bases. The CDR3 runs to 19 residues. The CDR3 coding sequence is TGTGCCAGCAGCCCCCGGGGGGGCGGGGGGGCGAGTAGCACAGATACGCAGTATTTT. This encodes CASSPRGGGGASSTDTQYF.

In DNA, the CDR3 is TGCGCCAGCAGCTCACAGGGGCAGGTGGGGGAGCAGTACTTC. It yields the protein CASSSQGQVGEQYF. The chain carries TRBV4-1 and TRBJ2-5; TRBD1 matches at 7 bases. Looked up from germline, CDR1 is MGHRA and CDR2 is YSYEKL. The V gene end was trimmed by 5 bases and the J gene end by 11 bases; junction bases not matched to a gene: 14. The CDR3 totals 14 residues.

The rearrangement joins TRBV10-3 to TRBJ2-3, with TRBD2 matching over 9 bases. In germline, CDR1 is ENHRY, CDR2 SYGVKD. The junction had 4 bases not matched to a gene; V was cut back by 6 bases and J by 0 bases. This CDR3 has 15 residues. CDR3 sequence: CAISDSGGSTDTQYF. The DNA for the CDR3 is TGTGCCATCAGCGATAGCGGGGGTAGCACAGATACGCAGTATTTT.

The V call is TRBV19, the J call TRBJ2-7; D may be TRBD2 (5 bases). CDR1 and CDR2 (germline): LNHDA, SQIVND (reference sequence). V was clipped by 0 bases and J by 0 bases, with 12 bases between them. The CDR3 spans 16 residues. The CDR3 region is CASSIDLWTVSYEQYF. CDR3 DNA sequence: TGTGCCAGTAGTATAGATTTGTGGACTGTCTCCTACGAGCAGTACTTC.

The CDR3 region has the DNA TGTGCCAGCAGCAAAGTTTGGGGGGGCATCTCTCTGAACACTGAAGCTTTCTTT. Its protein product is CASSKVWGGISLNTEAFF. The chain employs TRBV21-1 and TRBJ1-1. TRBV21-1 counts as a pseudogene. This CDR3 has 18 residues.

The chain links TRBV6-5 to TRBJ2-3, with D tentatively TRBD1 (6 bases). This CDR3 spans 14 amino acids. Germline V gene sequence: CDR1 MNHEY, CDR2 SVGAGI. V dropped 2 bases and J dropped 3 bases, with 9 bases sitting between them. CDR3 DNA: TGTGCCAGCAGTTACAGGCAGGGGACAGATACGCAGTATTTT. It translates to CASSYRQGTDTQYF.

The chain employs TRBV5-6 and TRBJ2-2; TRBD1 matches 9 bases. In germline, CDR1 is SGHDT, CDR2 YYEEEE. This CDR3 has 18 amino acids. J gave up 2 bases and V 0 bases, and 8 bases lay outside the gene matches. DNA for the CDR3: TGTGCCAGCAGCTTGGTAGGGGGACAGGGACTAAACACCGGGGAGCTGTTTTTT. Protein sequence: CASSLVGGQGLNTGELFF.

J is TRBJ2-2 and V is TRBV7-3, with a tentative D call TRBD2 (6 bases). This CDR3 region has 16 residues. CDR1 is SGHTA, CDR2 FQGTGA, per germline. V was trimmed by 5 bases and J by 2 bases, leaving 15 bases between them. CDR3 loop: CASSQNGGVNTGELFF. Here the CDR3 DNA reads TGTGCCAGCAGCCAAAACGGGGGAGTAAACACCGGGGAGCTGTTTTTT.

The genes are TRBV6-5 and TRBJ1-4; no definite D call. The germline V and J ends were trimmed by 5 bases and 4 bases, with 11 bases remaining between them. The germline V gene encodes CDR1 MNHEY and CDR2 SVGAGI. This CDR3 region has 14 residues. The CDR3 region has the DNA TGTGCCAGCAGTCAAAGACACATTAATGAAAAACTGTTTTTT. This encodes CASSQRHINEKLFF.

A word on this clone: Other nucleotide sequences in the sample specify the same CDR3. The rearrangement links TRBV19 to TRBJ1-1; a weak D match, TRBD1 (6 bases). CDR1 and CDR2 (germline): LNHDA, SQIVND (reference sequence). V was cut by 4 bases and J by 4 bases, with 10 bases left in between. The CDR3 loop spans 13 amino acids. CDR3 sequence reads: CASSRGGSTEAFF. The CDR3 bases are TGTGCCAGTAGTAGGGGGGGCAGCACTGAAGCTTTCTTT.

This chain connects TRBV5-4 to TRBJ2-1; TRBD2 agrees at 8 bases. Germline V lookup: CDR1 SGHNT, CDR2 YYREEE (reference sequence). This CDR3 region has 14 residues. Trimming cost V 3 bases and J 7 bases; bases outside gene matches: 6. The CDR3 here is CASSSWTSFNEQFF. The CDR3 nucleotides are TGTGCCAGCAGCTCCTGGACTAGCTTTAATGAGCAGTTCTTC.